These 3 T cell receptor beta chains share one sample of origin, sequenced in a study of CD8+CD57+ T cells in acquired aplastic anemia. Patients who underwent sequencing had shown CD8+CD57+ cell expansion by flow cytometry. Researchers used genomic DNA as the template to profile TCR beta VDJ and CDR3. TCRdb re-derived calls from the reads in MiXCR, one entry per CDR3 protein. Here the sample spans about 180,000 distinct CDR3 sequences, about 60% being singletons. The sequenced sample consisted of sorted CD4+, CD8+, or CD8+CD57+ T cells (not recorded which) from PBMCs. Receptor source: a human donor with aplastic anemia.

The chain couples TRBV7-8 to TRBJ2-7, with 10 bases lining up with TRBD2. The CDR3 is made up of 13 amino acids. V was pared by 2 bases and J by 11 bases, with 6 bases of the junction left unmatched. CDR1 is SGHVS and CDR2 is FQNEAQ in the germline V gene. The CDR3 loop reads CASSLKRGGREYF. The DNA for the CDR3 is TGTGCCAGCAGCTTAAAGCGGGGGGGCCGGGAGTACTTC. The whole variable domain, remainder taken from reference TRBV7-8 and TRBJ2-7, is GAGVSQSPRYKVAKRGQDVALRCDPISGHVSLFWYQQALGQGPEFLTYFQNEAQLDKSGLPSDRFFAERPEGSVSTLKIQRTQQEDSAVYLCASSLKRGGREYFGPGTRLTVT.

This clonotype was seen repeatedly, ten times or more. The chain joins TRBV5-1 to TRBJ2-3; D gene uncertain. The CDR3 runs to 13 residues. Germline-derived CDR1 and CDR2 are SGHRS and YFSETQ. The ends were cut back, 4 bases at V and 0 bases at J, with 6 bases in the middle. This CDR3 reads CASSPDSTDTQYF. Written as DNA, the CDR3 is TGCGCCAGCAGCCCGGACAGCACAGATACGCAGTATTTT.

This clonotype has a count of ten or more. The CDR3: CASSPGQVSYEQYF. The DNA for the CDR3 is TGTGCCAGTAGCCCGGGACAGGTCTCCTACGAGCAGTACTTC. The V gene is TRBV19, the J gene TRBJ2-7; 8 bases align to TRBD1. Losses at the gene ends were 6 bases for V and 0 bases for J; bases not matched to a gene: 4. The CDR3 has 14 residues. Germline-derived CDR1 and CDR2 are LNHDA and SQIVND (reference sequence). The whole variable domain, remainder taken from reference TRBV19 and TRBJ2-7, is DGGITQSPKYLFRKEGQNVTLSCEQNLNHDAMYWYRQDPGQGLRLIYYSQIVNDFQKGDIAEGYSVSREKKESFPLTVTSAQKNPTAFYLCASSPGQVSYEQYFGPGTRLTVT.